A single sample is the source of the 18 T cell receptor beta chains below, sequenced in a study of T-cell memory formation after mild COVID-19. Each CDR3 protein is one row after TCRdb ran MiXCR on the 5' RACE reads. Among around 200,000 distinct CDR3 sequences, around 25% were seen once, and the ten largest hold 11%. Sequenced input: PBMCs or a T cell subset sorted from them (not recorded which). The receptors derive from an adult woman who had mild COVID-19 (a few samples of this study predate the infection). Cell type and time point are not known.

V usage is TRBV15 and J usage is TRBJ2-2; D remains unclear. Trimming took off 1 base at V and 7 bases at J, with 4 bases between the two ends. CDR3 length: 12 residues. Germline loops: CDR1 LNHNV, CDR2 YYDKDF (reference sequence). Here the CDR3 DNA reads TGTGCCACCAGCAGAGCGGTCGGGGAGCTGTTTTTT. Its translation: CATSRAVGELFF. Variable domain in full (rest from reference TRBV15 and TRBJ2-2): DAMVIQNPRYQVTQFGKPVTLSCSQTLNHNVMYWYQQKSSQAPKLLFHYYDKDFNNEADTPDNFQSRRPNTSFCFLDIRSPGLGDTAMYLCATSRAVGELFFGEGSRLTVL.

The chain links TRBV5-8 to TRBJ2-3; TRBD1 aligns across 8 bases. This CDR3 spans 14 amino acids. V lost 0 bases, J lost 7 bases, and 4 bases stayed unmatched. Germline-derived CDR1 and CDR2 are SGHTS and YDEGEE. In DNA form, the CDR3 reads TGTGCCAGCAGCTTGGGACAGGGGTTATATACGCAGTATTTT. Protein product: CASSLGQGLYTQYF.

This clonotype has only a few counts. The rearrangement links TRBV6-5 to TRBJ2-3; 11 bases agree with TRBD2. Losses at the gene ends were 4 bases for V and 4 bases for J; bases not matched to a gene: 7. The CDR3 totals 16 residues. Looked up from germline, CDR1 is MNHEY and CDR2 is SVGAGI. The CDR3 nucleotides read TGTGCCAGCAGTTCCCGACTAGCGGGGACGGCAGATACGCAGTATTTT. Protein product: CASSSRLAGTADTQYF.

This clonotype was seen only a few times. The rearrangement links TRBV20-1 to TRBJ1-2; no definite D call. Germline V lookup: CDR1 DFQATT, CDR2 SNEGSKA (reference sequence). Between the trimmed V and J ends, which lost 6 bases and 8 bases, there was a span of 16 bases. CDR3 size: 12 residues. The CDR3 here is CSAHEGGGGYTF. CDR3 DNA sequence: TGCAGTGCCCACGAAGGAGGCGGCGGCTACACCTTC.

This clonotype was seen only a few times. This sequence joins TRBV24-1 and TRBJ1-5; D is unresolved. The ends were cut back, 9 bases at V and 4 bases at J, with 12 bases in the middle. The CDR3 totals 13 residues. Germline V lookup: CDR1 KGHDR, CDR2 SFDVKD. CDR3: CATARDGNQPQHF. CDR3 bases: TGTGCCACCGCGAGGGATGGGAATCAGCCCCAGCATTTT.

J is TRBJ1-1 and V is TRBV19; 7 bases match TRBD1. This CDR3 region has 12 residues. V was clipped by 3 bases and J by 6 bases; unmatched bases: 1. Germline V gives CDR1 LNHDA, CDR2 SQIVND (reference sequence). The CDR3 nucleotides are TGTGCCAGTAGTATCGACAGGGCTGAAGCTTTCTTT. This sequence encodes CASSIDRAEAFF.

This chain joins TRBV4-2 and TRBJ2-2, with no clear D. Germline V gene sequence: CDR1 LGHNA, CDR2 YNFKEQ. This CDR3 contains 14 residues. Deletions cut 0 bases from V and 6 bases from J, with 8 bases between. DNA for the CDR3: TGTGCCAGCAGCCAAGAGAATGGGCCCGGGGAGCTGTTTTTT. This translates into CASSQENGPGELFF.

J is TRBJ1-1 and V is TRBV7-9; no definite D call. Per the germline V gene, CDR1 is SEHNR and CDR2 is FQNEAQ (reference sequence). This CDR3 is 14 amino acids long. V was clipped by 2 bases and J by 1 base, with 8 bases between them. The CDR3, as DNA: TGTGCCAGCAGCTTAAGGTCAGGGAACACTGAAGCTTTCTTT. Amino acid sequence: CASSLRSGNTEAFF.

A remark on this clonotype: The junction shows a germline mismatch at one end, possibly a read error. V usage is TRBV7-2 and J usage is TRBJ2-5, with D perhaps matching TRBD1 (6 bases). The CDR3 is 17 residues long. Germline V gene data show CDR1 as SGHTA and CDR2 as FQGNSA. Here the CDR3 DNA reads TGTGCCAGCAGCTTAGATCCTAGAACTAACAGGGTTGAGACACAGTACTTC. This sequence encodes CASSLDPRTNRVETQYF.

V and J are TRBV30 and TRBJ2-7; 10 bases agree with TRBD1. The J segment lost 3 bases and the V segment lost 1 base, leaving 12 bases of the junction unmatched. CDR1 and CDR2 (germline): GTSNPN, SVGIG (reference sequence). The CDR3 has 17 residues. This CDR3 is CAWSEGSTGGAFYEQYF. Here the CDR3 DNA reads TGTGCCTGGAGTGAGGGTTCGACAGGGGGCGCGTTCTACGAGCAGTACTTC.

The sample holds a few counts of this clonotype. The chain is built from TRBV12-3 or TRBV12-4 and TRBJ1-1; 8 bases map to TRBD1. The trim removed 5 bases at V and 4 bases at J, leaving 3 bases unmatched. This CDR3 region has 13 residues. For the CDR3, the DNA is TGTGCCAGCAGTCCCGGACAGGGCACTGAAGCTTTCTTT. Translated, it gives CASSPGQGTEAFF.

The J gene is TRBJ1-2, the V gene TRBV5-1; D is unclear. V lost 4 bases to trimming and J lost 3 bases, with 19 bases between them. This CDR3 comprises 16 residues. Germline values: CDR1 SGHRS, CDR2 YFSETQ. The CDR3: CASSQRENSGDYGYTF. The CDR3 nucleotides are TGCGCCAGCAGCCAAAGGGAGAACTCGGGAGACTATGGCTACACCTTC.

The rearrangement links TRBV6-5 to TRBJ1-1, with 12 bases aligning to TRBD1. The V and J ends lost 5 bases and 6 bases, in that order; junction bases with no gene match: 7. This CDR3 region has 15 residues. CDR1 and CDR2 (germline): MNHEY, SVGAGI. In DNA form, the CDR3 reads TGTGCCAGCAGTAACCCGGGACAGGGGGCCGCTGAAGCTTTCTTT. Protein product: CASSNPGQGAAEAFF.

This rearrangement joins TRBV4-1 to TRBJ2-5; a weak D match, TRBD1 (6 bases). Germline CDR1 is MGHRA and CDR2 is YSYEKL. This CDR3 is built from 16 residues. Trimming left V 0 bases short and J 5 bases short, with 16 bases between. The CDR3 DNA is TGCGCCAGCAGCCAAGATTCCGGATCGAGGGGGGAGACCCAGTACTTC. It yields the protein CASSQDSGSRGETQYF.

This chain connects TRBV11-2 to TRBJ2-1; 7 nucleotides match TRBD1. Germline V CDR1 and CDR2: SGHAT, FQNNGV. V was pared by 1 base and J by 12 bases, with 21 bases of the junction left unmatched. The CDR3 runs to 18 residues. CDR3 residues: CASSLVMTGQSPIFGQFF. CDR3 nucleotides: TGTGCCAGCAGCTTAGTTATGACGGGACAGTCCCCAATATTTGGGCAGTTCTTC.

This clonotype has just a few counts. V usage is TRBV5-1 and J usage is TRBJ2-3; possibly TRBD2 for D (5 bases). The V end was cut by 4 bases, the J end by 6 bases, with 15 bases between. CDR1 and CDR2 (germline): SGHRS, YFSETQ. The CDR3 is 14 residues long. CDR3 sequence (DNA): TGCGCCAGCAGCCTAGACGTGAGGGCGGATACGCAGTATTTT. It specifies CASSLDVRADTQYF.

V gene TRBV4-2 combines with J gene TRBJ2-3, with 9 nucleotides matching TRBD2. The junction had 4 bases not matched to a gene; V was cut back by 0 bases and J by 0 bases. The CDR3 has 17 amino acids. In germline, CDR1 is LGHNA, CDR2 YNFKEQ. The CDR3 DNA reads TGTGCCAGCAGCCAAGAGCCTAGCGGGATCAGCACAGATACGCAGTATTTT. Its translation: CASSQEPSGISTDTQYF.

The rearrangement links TRBV4-2 to TRBJ2-5; TRBD1 matches 10 bases. The CDR3 has 18 residues. Unmatched junction bases numbered 12, after V lost 0 bases and J lost 5 bases. Germline V CDR1 and CDR2: LGHNA, YNFKEQ. DNA for the CDR3: TGTGCCAGCAGCCAAGATGAGGCGGGACAGGGGTATGAGGAGACCCAGTACTTC. Amino acids: CASSQDEAGQGYEETQYF.